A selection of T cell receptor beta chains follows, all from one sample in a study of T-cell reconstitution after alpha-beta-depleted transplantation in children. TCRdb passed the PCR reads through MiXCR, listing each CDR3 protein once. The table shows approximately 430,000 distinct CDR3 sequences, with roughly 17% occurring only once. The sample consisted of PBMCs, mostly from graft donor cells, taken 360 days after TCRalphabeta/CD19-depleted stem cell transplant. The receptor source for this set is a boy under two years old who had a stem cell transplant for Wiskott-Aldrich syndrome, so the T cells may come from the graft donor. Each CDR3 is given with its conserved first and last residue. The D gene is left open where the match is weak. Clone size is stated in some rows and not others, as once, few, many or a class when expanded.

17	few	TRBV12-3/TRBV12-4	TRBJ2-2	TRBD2	CASSLAPSSGHTGELFF	TGTGCCAGCAGTTTAGCGCCCTCTAGCGGCCACACCGGGGAGCTGTTTTTT
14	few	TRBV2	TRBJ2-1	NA	CASSFLRVNNEQFF	TGTGCCAGCAGCTTCCTCCGGGTTAACAATGAGCAGTTCTTC
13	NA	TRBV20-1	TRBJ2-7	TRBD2	CSARGREWYEQYF	TGCAGTGCTAGAGGGCGGGAGTGGTACGAGCAGTACTTC
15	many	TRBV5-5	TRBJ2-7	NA	CASSLEVAASYEQYF	TGTGCCAGCAGCTTGGAGGTAGCGGCCTCCTACGAGCAGTACTTC
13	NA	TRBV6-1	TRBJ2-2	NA	CASSVGITGELFF	TGTGCCAGCAGTGTAGGGATCACCGGGGAGCTGTTTTTT
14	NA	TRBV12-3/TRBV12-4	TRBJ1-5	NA	CASSRNGGNQPQHF	TGTGCCAGCAGCCGGAATGGGGGCAATCAGCCCCAGCATTTT
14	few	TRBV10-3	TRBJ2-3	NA	CAIATGLPTDTQYF	TGTGCCATTGCGACAGGACTCCCCACAGATACGCAGTATTTT
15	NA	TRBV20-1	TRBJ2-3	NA	CSARGIRGRGDTQYF	TGCAGTGCTAGGGGAATCAGGGGACGGGGAGATACGCAGTATTTT
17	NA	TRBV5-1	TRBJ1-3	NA	CASSPGAIRSSGNTIYF	TGCGCCAGCAGCCCGGGAGCTATCCGATCCTCTGGAAACACCATATATTTT
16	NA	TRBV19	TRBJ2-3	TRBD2	CASSLRGSGSTDTQYF	TGTGCCAGTAGTCTCCGAGGTAGCGGGAGCACAGATACGCAGTATTTT
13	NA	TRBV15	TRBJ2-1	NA	CATSNDRTNEQFF	TGTGCCACCAGCAACGACAGGACAAATGAGCAGTTCTTC
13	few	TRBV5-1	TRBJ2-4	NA	CASSPKAKNIQYF	TGCGCCAGCAGCCCCAAAGCCAAAAACATTCAGTACTTC
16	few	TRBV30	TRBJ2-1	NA	CAWSVFVSSVFDEQFF	TGTGCCTGGAGTGTATTTGTCTCCTCGGTCTTCGATGAGCAGTTCTTC
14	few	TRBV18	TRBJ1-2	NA	CASSPGRHNYGYTF	TGTGCCAGCTCACCCGGCAGACATAACTATGGCTACACCTTC
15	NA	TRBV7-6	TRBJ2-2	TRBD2	CASSSQTSGTGELFF	TGTGCCAGCAGCTCACAGACTAGCGGAACCGGGGAGCTGTTTTTT
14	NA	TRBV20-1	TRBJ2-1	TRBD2	CSATERGDYNEQFF	TGCAGTGCTACGGAGCGGGGGGATTACAATGAGCAGTTCTTC
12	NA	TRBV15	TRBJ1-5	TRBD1	CATSRVDRAQHF	TGTGCCACCAGCAGAGTAGACAGGGCCCAGCATTTT
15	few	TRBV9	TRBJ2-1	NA	CASSDTPSSYNEQFF	TGTGCCAGCAGTGATACGCCGAGCTCCTACAATGAGCAGTTCTTC
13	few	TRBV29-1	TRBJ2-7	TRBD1	CSVARDSSYEQYF	TGCAGCGTCGCCAGGGACAGCTCCTACGAGCAGTACTTC
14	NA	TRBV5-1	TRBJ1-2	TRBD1	CASSLGDRNYGYTF	TGCGCCAGCAGCTTGGGGGACAGAAACTATGGCTACACCTTC
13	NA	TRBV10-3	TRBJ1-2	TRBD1	CAISPGQGVGYTF	TGTGCCATCAGTCCGGGACAGGGTGTCGGCTACACCTTC
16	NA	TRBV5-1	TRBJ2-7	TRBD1	CASSMGTGVSLYEQYF	TGCGCCAGCAGCATGGGGACAGGGGTTTCCCTCTACGAGCAGTACTTC
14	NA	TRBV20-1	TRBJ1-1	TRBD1	CSARARQGWTEAFF	TGCAGTGCTAGAGCCCGACAGGGGTGGACTGAAGCTTTCTTT
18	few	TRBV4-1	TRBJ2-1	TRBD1	CASSQVLIRQGSYNEQFF	TGCGCCAGCAGCCAGGTCCTCATCCGACAGGGGTCCTACAATGAGCAGTTCTTC
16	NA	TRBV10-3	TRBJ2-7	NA	CAISGYRDGGSYEQYF	TGTGCCATCAGTGGGTACAGGGACGGCGGATCCTACGAGCAGTACTTC
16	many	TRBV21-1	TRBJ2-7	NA	CASSSHPSGTSYEQYF	TGTGCCAGCAGCTCACACCCCTCCGGGACCTCCTACGAGCAGTACTTC
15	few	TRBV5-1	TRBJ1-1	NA	CASSLEVSLNTEAFF	TGCGCCAGCAGCTTGGAAGTCAGCTTGAACACTGAAGCTTTCTTT
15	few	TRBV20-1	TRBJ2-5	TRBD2	CSVSKTLALSETQYF	TGCAGTGTCTCGAAAACACTAGCGCTTTCGGAGACCCAGTACTTC